The text below deals with one TCR delta chain. Its antigen is unknown. The protein given by TCRdb reflects a much larger clone and differs at residue 10 from this DNA's translation, likely from a read error; the protein shown is the DNA's translation. Sequences GEAIGNYY (CDR1) and EKD (CDR2) are obtained from the germline V gene. Inclusive of the bounding cysteine and phenylalanine, the CDR3 is 17 residues long. The kept DNA is CDR3 alone, 51 bases in frame from the first base. Trimming takes 4 bases off V and 0 bases off J; junction bases not matched to a gene: 13. Preparation of the library involved RT-PCR. These reads were obtained on an Illumina MiSeq. Via CATT, TCRdb reprocessed the public reads, and rows with identical DNA were then joined. For this sample there are about 1,200 delta-chain clones; 48% appear just once. Less than 25% of the sample goes to the ten largest clones. The data are from a study of gammadelta T cells in human blood (dated by TCRdb to 2020 to 2022).

Overall study outcomes, separate from this receptor: According to the study, polyclonal expansion of innate gamma-delta T cells right after birth appeared to be driven by microbial exposure.

Sequenced input: Vgamma9Vdelta2 gamma-delta T cells from adult blood. The sequence was collected from a human donor. The V gene is TRDV2 and the J gene is TRDJ1; 7 central nucleotides agree with TRDD3. The DNA reads as follows: TGTGCCTGTGAACGACTGGGGACAAAAAGTCACACCGATAAACTCATCTTT. It is translated as CACERLGTKSHTDKLIF.